The 30 T cell receptor beta chains reported below all come from one sample, sequenced in a study of beta chain features in type 1 diabetes. Expressed TCRB transcripts were sequenced because the entire RNA isolate underwent reverse transcription. The protocol was immunoSEQ multiplex PCR, while the TCRdb copy is restricted to in-frame clones and leaves out a portion. The sample yields about 130,000 clones, about 8.7% seen once. The sample was central memory CD4+ T cells from blood. The receptors stem from a man between 18 and 35 years old in good health.

This chain joins TRBV7-9 and TRBJ2-5, with TRBD1 as a possible D gene (5 bases). CDR1 and CDR2 (germline): SEHNR, FQNEAQ (reference sequence). The CDR3 sequence is 13 residues long. Between the trimmed V and J ends, which lost 5 bases and 5 bases, there was a span of 12 bases. The CDR3 is CASSRRVGETQYF. The CDR3 nucleotides are TGTGCCAGCAGCCGCAGGGTGGGCGAGACCCAGTACTTC. The entire variable domain, with the rest obtained from reference TRBV7-9 and TRBJ2-5, is as follows: DTGVSQNPRHKITKRGQNVTFRCDPISEHNRLYWYRQTLGQGPEFLTYFQNEAQLEKSRLLSDRFSAERPKGSFSTLEIQRTEQGDSAMYLCASSRRVGETQYFGPGTRLLVL.

This clone has ten or more counts. This chain joins TRBV5-4 and TRBJ2-3, with 7 bases aligning to TRBD1. V lost 5 bases and J lost 5; bases outside the gene matches: 5. Germline CDR1 SGHNT, CDR2 YYREEE (reference sequence). The CDR3 consists of 13 residues. CDR3 protein: CASRSQGEDTQYF. As DNA, the CDR3 is TGTGCCAGCAGATCCCAGGGGGAAGATACGCAGTATTTT.

This chain links TRBV25-1 with TRBJ1-4; D unclear. CDR1 is MGHDK and CDR2 is SYGVNS in the germline V gene. This CDR3 is built from 14 residues. Trimming left V 8 bases short and J 4 bases short, with 14 bases between. In DNA form, the CDR3 reads TGTGCCAGCCTATCTCGGGGTATTAATGAAAAACTGTTTTTT. It translates to CASLSRGINEKLFF.

This clone was found a few times. The CDR3 loop reads CASRRGVGHTDTQYF. DNA of the CDR3: TGTGCCTCCCGCCGGGGGGTGGGGCACACAGATACGCAGTATTTT. The chain joins TRBV11-2 to TRBJ2-3, with 7 bases matching TRBD2. The CDR3 is 15 residues long. Germline-derived CDR1 and CDR2 are SGHAT and FQNNGV. Losses at the gene ends were 11 bases for V and 2 bases for J; bases not matched to a gene: 13.

In its sample, this clone was seen a few times. The gene calls are TRBV9 and TRBJ2-3, with 12 bases matching TRBD2. CDR1 and CDR2 from the germline V gene are SGDLS and YYNGEE. The ends lost 4 bases at V and 6 bases at J; junction bases unmatched: 6. The length of the CDR3 is 15 residues. The CDR3 spells CASSSGLAGRDTQYF. CDR3 coding DNA: TGTGCCAGCAGCTCCGGACTAGCGGGGCGGGATACGCAGTATTTT.

V usage is TRBV10-3 and J usage is TRBJ2-3, with D perhaps TRBD1 (5 bases). The germline V gene encodes CDR1 ENHRY and CDR2 SYGVKD. The germline V and J ends were trimmed by 5 bases and 5 bases, with 17 bases remaining between them. The CDR3 extends over 15 amino acids. The CDR3 spells CAISLQGNPVDTQYF. CDR3 nucleotide sequence: TGTGCCATCAGTTTGCAGGGAAACCCAGTAGATACGCAGTATTTT.

The chain's CDR3 is CASSQDLVRGSGANVLTF. The CDR3, as DNA: TGCGCCAGCAGCCAAGATCTAGTCAGGGGCTCTGGGGCCAACGTCCTGACTTTC. The V gene is TRBV4-3, the J gene TRBJ2-6; D possibly corresponds to TRBD1 (6 bases). There are 18 residues in the CDR3. The germline gives CDR1 LGHNA, CDR2 YSLEER. V lost 0 bases to trimming and J lost 0 bases, with 12 bases between them.

Only a few counts were recorded for this clone. The CDR3 loop reads CASTTGQVLYGYTF. The CDR3 DNA follows: TGTGCCAGCACAACCGGACAGGTTCTCTATGGCTACACCTTC. The gene calls are TRBV28 and TRBJ1-2, with TRBD1 matching over 7 bases. This CDR3 comprises 14 residues. Germline CDR1 reads MDHEN; CDR2 reads SYDVKM. V dropped 7 bases and J dropped 4; count of bases not matched to a gene: 9.

The chain couples TRBV6-5 to TRBJ2-1, with 9 nucleotides matching TRBD2. With V trimmed by 2 bases and J by 7 bases, 6 bases remained unmatched. Germline CDR1 reads MNHEY; CDR2 reads SVGAGI. The CDR3 contains 15 residues. The CDR3 DNA sequence: TGTGCCAGCAGTTACCGGATAGCGGGGGAGAATGAGCAGTTCTTC. Protein: CASSYRIAGENEQFF.

The chain links TRBV9 to TRBJ2-2, with 8 bases that match TRBD1. Germline V lookup: CDR1 SGDLS, CDR2 YYNGEE. The V and J ends lost 6 bases and 4 bases, in that order; junction bases with no gene match: 8. There are 15 residues in the CDR3. The CDR3 here is CASNPQGAPTGELFF. DNA for the CDR3: TGTGCCAGCAACCCCCAGGGGGCGCCCACCGGGGAGCTGTTTTTT.

This clone was observed a handful of times. This chain uses TRBV28 with TRBJ1-2; TRBD1 is a possible D gene (6 bases). The CDR3 runs to 17 residues. V lost 1 base and J 3 bases, leaving 18 bases between the germline ends. Germline V CDR1 and CDR2: MDHEN, SYDVKM. The CDR3 region is CASSLSKPLWTDYGYTF. As DNA, the CDR3 is TGTGCCAGCAGTTTATCCAAACCTCTCTGGACAGACTATGGCTACACCTTC.

This clone was detected a few times. The rearrangement joins TRBV14 to TRBJ2-7; 7 bases are shared with TRBD2. The V and J ends lost 5 bases and 6 bases, in that order; junction bases with no gene match: 7. CDR1 is SGHDN and CDR2 is FVKESK in the germline V gene. CDR3 length: 13 amino acids. The CDR3 protein is CASSVSGEGEQYF. For the CDR3, the DNA is TGTGCCAGCAGCGTCTCCGGGGAGGGCGAGCAGTACTTC.

This clone has more than one count but fewer than ten. CDR3: CASSLRLTEYNEQFF. DNA for the CDR3: TGTGCCAGCAGCTTACGACTGACTGAGTACAATGAGCAGTTCTTC. The rearrangement links TRBV5-4 to TRBJ2-1; D unresolved. There are 15 residues in the CDR3. V was pared by 2 bases and J by 4 bases, with 13 bases between. Germline V CDR1 and CDR2: SGHNT, YYREEE (reference sequence).

This clone was observed a few times. The chain combines TRBV13 with TRBJ2-7; D is possibly TRBD2 (6 bases). V gave up 3 bases and J gave up 2 bases, with 23 bases separating them. The CDR3 runs to 18 residues. The germline gives CDR1 PRHDT, CDR2 FYEKMQ (reference sequence). CDR3: CASSFRWGRGSQTYEQYF. The CDR3 DNA sequence: TGTGCCAGCAGCTTTAGGTGGGGTCGGGGGTCCCAGACCTACGAGCAGTACTTC.

This clone was counted between two and nine times. This sequence joins TRBV11-2 and TRBJ2-1, with D maybe TRBD2 (5 bases). Trimming left V 5 bases short and J 4 bases short, with 15 bases between. CDR1 is SGHAT, CDR2 FQNNGV, per germline. This CDR3 is built from 15 residues. CDR3 bases: TGTGCCAGCAGCAACTCGGTGGGGAGTTACAATGAGCAGTTCTTC. Encoded protein: CASSNSVGSYNEQFF.

V usage is TRBV6-1 and J usage is TRBJ2-7, with 9 bases aligning to TRBD1. V trimming: 6 bases; J trimming: 5 bases; junction bases outside the gene matches: 5. Germline V gene sequence: CDR1 MNHNS, CDR2 SASEGT. CDR3 length: 13 amino acids. The CDR3 DNA is TGTGCCAGCAGGGGGACAGGGCGGGACGAGCAGTACTTC. Translation gives CASRGTGRDEQYF.

The chain combines TRBV28 with TRBJ1-3, with D perhaps matching TRBD1 (6 bases). Germline V gene sequence: CDR1 MDHEN, CDR2 SYDVKM. There are 15 residues in the CDR3. V shed 3 bases and J shed 0 bases, with 9 bases lying between them. CDR3 protein: CASSFIGGSGNTIYF. DNA for the CDR3: TGTGCCAGCAGTTTTATAGGGGGCTCTGGAAACACCATATATTTT.

This clone came up a few times. The gene calls are TRBV19 and TRBJ2-2, with D tentatively TRBD2 (6 bases). V gave up 10 bases and J gave up 8 bases, with 11 bases separating them. This CDR3 region has 11 residues. CDR1 and CDR2 (germline): LNHDA, SQIVND (reference sequence). DNA for the CDR3: TGTGCCACCGGGGGTAGAGGGGAGCTGTTTTTT. This translates into CATGGRGELFF.

This clone was detected only a few times. This rearrangement joins TRBV7-2 to TRBJ1-5; no reliable D call. Germline values: CDR1 SGHTA, CDR2 FQGNSA. The CDR3 covers 13 residues. V lost 0 bases and J lost 3, with 3 bases in between. The CDR3 DNA is TGTGCCAGCAGCTTAGCCGTCAATCAGCCCCAGCATTTT. It specifies CASSLAVNQPQHF.

The V gene is TRBV7-8, the J gene TRBJ2-1; 8 nucleotides align to TRBD1. The CDR3 is 17 residues long. CDR1 is SGHVS and CDR2 is FQNEAQ in the germline V gene. V was clipped by 4 bases and J by 3 bases; unmatched bases: 11. CDR3 in amino acids: CASSSLGRGRGYNEQFF. The CDR3 nucleotides are TGTGCCAGCAGCTCCCTGGGCAGGGGGCGAGGCTACAATGAGCAGTTCTTC. Full variable domain (missing parts from reference TRBV7-8 and TRBJ2-1): GAGVSQSPRYKVAKRGQDVALRCDPISGHVSLFWYQQALGQGPEFLTYFQNEAQLDKSGLPSDRFFAERPEGSVSTLKIQRTQQEDSAVYLCASSSLGRGRGYNEQFFGPGTRLTVL.

This clone came up a few times. CDR3 amino acids: CASSVVMGQTQYF. The CDR3 DNA sequence: TGTGCCAGCAGTGTTGTAATGGGCCAGACCCAGTACTTC. This chain connects TRBV6-1 to TRBJ2-5; the D is unclear. This CDR3 contains 13 residues. Deletions cut 4 bases from V and 6 bases from J, with 12 bases between. The germline gives CDR1 MNHNS, CDR2 SASEGT.

This clone was counted a few times. The chain uses TRBV6-5 and TRBJ1-6; TRBD1 is a possible D gene (6 bases). CDR3 length: 14 residues. Trimming left V 6 bases short and J 6 bases short, with 12 bases between. Germline V lookup: CDR1 MNHEY, CDR2 SVGAGI. CDR3 sequence: CASRETGLNSPLHF. The CDR3 region has the DNA TGTGCCAGCAGGGAAACAGGGCTTAATTCACCCCTCCACTTT.

The J gene is TRBJ1-2, the V gene TRBV18, with a tentative D call TRBD1 (5 bases). The CDR3 spans 13 residues. V lost 4 bases to trimming and J lost 8 bases, with 14 bases between them. In germline, CDR1 is KGHSH, CDR2 LQKENI. The DNA for the CDR3 is TGTGCCAGCTCACGACTCCCACAGGACGGCTACACCTTC. It translates to CASSRLPQDGYTF. Full variable domain (outside the CDR3, taken from reference TRBV18 and TRBJ1-2): NAGVMQNPRHLVRRRGQEARLRCSPMKGHSHVYWYRQLPEEGLKFMVYLQKENIIDESGMPKERFSAEFPKEGPSILRIQQVVRGDSAAYFCASSRLPQDGYTFGSGTRLTVV.

V usage is TRBV28 and J usage is TRBJ1-5, with a tentative D call TRBD1 (5 bases). The CDR3 extends over 16 amino acids. CDR1 and CDR2 (germline): MDHEN, SYDVKM. Trimming removed 5 bases at V and 0 bases at J, with 14 bases between. Here the CDR3 reads CASSPVQGSSNQPQHF. In nucleotides, the CDR3 is TGTGCCAGCAGTCCCGTCCAGGGCAGTAGCAATCAGCCCCAGCATTTT.

This clone was picked up a small number of times. V and J are TRBV28 and TRBJ2-7; TRBD2 aligns across 7 bases. The CDR3 runs 15 residues. Germline CDR1 MDHEN, CDR2 SYDVKM. The V and J ends lost 2 bases and 4 bases, in that order; junction bases with no gene match: 8. CDR3 DNA: TGTGCCAGCAGTTTAGGATCAGCGGGGCAGTACGAGCAGTACTTC. Translation gives CASSLGSAGQYEQYF.

The table lists this clone with a few counts. CDR3 protein: CASSQRTGGGPYEQYF. CDR3 DNA: TGTGCCAGCAGCCAAAGAACAGGCGGGGGGCCCTACGAGCAGTACTTC. V usage is TRBV27 and J usage is TRBJ2-7; 8 bases match TRBD2. Unmatched junction bases numbered 12, after V lost 6 bases and J lost 2 bases. Per germline, CDR1 MNHEY and CDR2 SMNVEV (reference sequence). The CDR3 length is 16 residues.

This clone was recorded a few times. J is TRBJ1-5 and V is TRBV4-3; possible D gene TRBD1, 5 bases. This CDR3 is 16 amino acids long. CDR1 is LGHNA and CDR2 is YSLEER in the germline V gene. V was cut by 0 bases and J by 5 bases, with 14 bases left in between. The CDR3 loop reads CASSQDWARDDQPQHF. The CDR3, as DNA: TGCGCCAGCAGCCAAGATTGGGCCAGGGATGATCAGCCCCAGCATTTT.

This chain connects TRBV7-2 to TRBJ2-7; 9 bases agree with TRBD1. V dropped 5 bases and J dropped 4; count of bases not matched to a gene: 9. This CDR3 has 15 residues. CDR1 is SGHTA and CDR2 is FQGNSA in the germline V gene. DNA for the CDR3: TGTGCCAGCAGCATAAGCCGGGACAGGGCGTACGAGCAGTACTTC. This codes for CASSISRDRAYEQYF.

In its sample, this clone was seen a few times. The V call is TRBV5-1, the J call TRBJ1-2, with D possibly matching TRBD1 (6 bases). Trimming shortened V by 0 bases and J by 4 bases, and 10 bases separated the two germline ends. In germline, CDR1 is SGHRS, CDR2 YFSETQ. This CDR3 contains 14 residues. CDR3 loop: CASSLGVGGYGYTF. The CDR3 DNA reads TGCGCCAGCAGCTTGGGTGTAGGGGGCTATGGCTACACCTTC.

This CDR3 reads CASSRQGQENTGELFF. CDR3 bases: TGCGCCAGCAGCCGGCAGGGACAGGAGAACACCGGGGAGCTGTTTTTT. J is TRBJ2-2 and V is TRBV4-3, with 8 bases that match TRBD1. The CDR3 runs 16 residues. The V and J ends lost 4 bases and 1 base, in that order; junction bases with no gene match: 5. CDR1 is LGHNA, CDR2 YSLEER, per germline.